The 21 T cell receptor beta chains below come from one sample, sequenced in a study of cytomegalovirus exposure and HLA in healthy donors. PCR employed 60 Vbeta and 13 Jbeta primers. Using immunoSEQ multiplex PCR, the repertoire was profiled, and TCRdb retains in-frame clones only, with some absent. The sample shows about 160,000 clones, about four fifths of them seen only once. The sample was PBMCs. Receptors originate from a man aged 45 to 65 in good health and CMV-seropositive.

The chain couples TRBV5-1 to TRBJ2-5; TRBD2 matches 11 bases. The V gene's germline CDR1 is SGHRS and CDR2 YFSETQ. V was pared by 3 bases and J by 2 bases, with 3 bases of the junction left unmatched. The CDR3 is 15 amino acids. This CDR3 is CASSSGTSGQETQYF. DNA for the CDR3: TGCGCCAGCAGCTCAGGGACTAGCGGTCAAGAGACCCAGTACTTC. The full variable domain, rest sourced from reference TRBV5-1 and TRBJ2-5, is KAGVTQTPRYLIKTRGQQVTLSCSPISGHRSVSWYQQTPGQGLQFLFEYFSETQRNKGNFPGRFSGRQFSNSRSEMNVSTLELGDSALYLCASSSGTSGQETQYFGPGTRLLVL.

The chain has TRBV6-1 and TRBJ2-2, with unresolved D. V was pared by 6 bases and J by 5 bases, with 13 bases between. Germline CDR1 reads MNHNS; CDR2 reads SASEGT. This CDR3 has 14 amino acids. The CDR3: CASSENRVTGELFF. In DNA form, the CDR3 reads TGTGCCAGCAGCGAAAACCGGGTAACCGGGGAGCTGTTTTTT.

The chain uses TRBV7-9 and TRBJ1-3, with unresolved D. Germline CDR1 SEHNR, CDR2 FQNEAQ (reference sequence). The CDR3 covers 14 residues. Trimming left V 1 base short and J 3 bases short, with 7 bases between. The CDR3 region has the DNA TGTGCCAGCAGCTTAGGAGAGCTTGGAAACACCATATATTTT. Translating gives CASSLGELGNTIYF.

The chain couples TRBV5-6 to TRBJ1-5, with D possibly matching TRBD1 (6 bases). CDR1 and CDR2 (germline): SGHDT, YYEEEE. V lost 0 bases and J lost 6, with 13 bases in between. CDR3 length: 15 residues. The CDR3 protein is CASSLEQGRVQPQHF. In nucleotides, the CDR3 is TGTGCCAGCAGCTTGGAACAGGGACGGGTTCAGCCCCAGCATTTT.

The gene calls are TRBV11-2 and TRBJ2-2; 9 nucleotides align to TRBD1. The CDR3 loop spans 15 amino acids. Germline CDR1 reads SGHAT; CDR2 reads FQNNGV. V lost 5 bases and J lost 5; bases outside the gene matches: 6. The CDR3 nucleotides are TGTGCCAGCAGCACTGGGACAGGGCGGACCGGGGAGCTGTTTTTT. Translating gives CASSTGTGRTGELFF. Full variable domain (outside the CDR3, taken from reference TRBV11-2 and TRBJ2-2): EAGVAQSPRYKIIEKRQSVAFWCNPISGHATLYWYQQILGQGPKLLIQFQNNGVVDDSQLPKDRFSAERLKGVDSTLKIQPAKLEDSAVYLCASSTGTGRTGELFFGEGSRLTVL.

The V call is TRBV5-1, the J call TRBJ1-2, with D perhaps TRBD1 (5 bases). V lost 0 bases and J 8 bases, leaving 17 bases between the germline ends. CDR1 and CDR2 (germline): SGHRS, YFSETQ. The CDR3 runs to 15 residues. The chain's CDR3 is CASSLGPPGESGYTF. DNA of the CDR3: TGCGCCAGCAGCTTGGGGCCCCCGGGGGAATCGGGCTACACCTTC. Complete variable domain (other parts from reference TRBV5-1 and TRBJ1-2): KAGVTQTPRYLIKTRGQQVTLSCSPISGHRSVSWYQQTPGQGLQFLFEYFSETQRNKGNFPGRFSGRQFSNSRSEMNVSTLELGDSALYLCASSLGPPGESGYTFGSGTRLTVV.

The chain joins TRBV6-6 to TRBJ1-3, with a possible D match to TRBD1 (5 bases). The ends were cut back, 8 bases at V and 6 bases at J, with 17 bases in the middle. There are 14 residues in the CDR3. Per germline, CDR1 MNHNY and CDR2 SVGAGI (reference sequence). CDR3 in amino acids: CASRGGQGANTIYF. For the CDR3, the DNA is TGTGCCAGCCGGGGAGGGCAGGGCGCAAACACCATATATTTT.

J is TRBJ2-7 and V is TRBV11-2, with 10 bases fitting TRBD1. This CDR3 spans 15 amino acids. Losses at the gene ends were 3 bases for V and 1 base for J; bases not matched to a gene: 3. Germline V lookup: CDR1 SGHAT, CDR2 FQNNGV. Here the CDR3 DNA reads TGTGCCAGCAGCTTCGGACAGGGGGGGTCCTACGAGCAGTACTTC. This sequence encodes CASSFGQGGSYEQYF. The full variable domain, its missing parts supplied by reference TRBV11-2 and TRBJ2-7, is EAGVAQSPRYKIIEKRQSVAFWCNPISGHATLYWYQQILGQGPKLLIQFQNNGVVDDSQLPKDRFSAERLKGVDSTLKIQPAKLEDSAVYLCASSFGQGGSYEQYFGPGTRLTVT.

V gene TRBV10-1 combines with J gene TRBJ1-1, with D possibly being TRBD1 (5 bases). The V gene's germline CDR1 is WNHNN and CDR2 SYGVQD (reference sequence). V was cut by 5 bases and J by 4 bases, with 17 bases left in between. CDR3 size: 15 residues. The CDR3 sequence is CASSHPDLGATEAFF. The CDR3 coding sequence is TGCGCCAGCAGTCACCCGGACCTTGGGGCCACTGAAGCTTTCTTT.

The rearrangement joins TRBV18 to TRBJ1-5, with a possible D match to TRBD1 (5 bases). The CDR3 has 13 amino acids. The V gene lost 5 bases and the J gene lost 5 bases, with 10 bases spanning the gap. Per the germline V gene, CDR1 is KGHSH and CDR2 is LQKENI. CDR3 amino acids: CASSTGDDQPQHF. In DNA form, the CDR3 reads TGTGCCAGCTCAACGGGGGATGATCAGCCCCAGCATTTT.

This clone was seen only once. The chain combines TRBV19 with TRBJ1-5, with TRBD1 as a possible D gene (6 bases). V shed 5 bases and J shed 1 base, with 15 bases lying between them. The CDR3 has 16 residues. CDR1 LNHDA and CDR2 SQIVND come from the germline V gene (reference sequence). CDR3 protein: CASSLTRGASNQPQHF. For the CDR3, the DNA is TGTGCCAGTAGTTTAACACGGGGGGCGAGCAATCAGCCCCAGCATTTT.

The table lists this clone with a count of one. This sequence joins TRBV19 and TRBJ2-1; 7 positions match TRBD2. The V segment lost 5 bases and the J segment 3 bases; nucleotides outside the gene matches: 19. Germline V lookup: CDR1 LNHDA, CDR2 SQIVND (reference sequence). This CDR3 has 19 amino acids. This chain's CDR3 is CASSFGPGGGGTNYNEQFF. CDR3 in DNA: TGTGCCAGTAGTTTCGGACCAGGAGGTGGCGGGACTAACTACAATGAGCAGTTCTTC.

The chain couples TRBV18 to TRBJ1-2, with D maybe TRBD1 (6 bases). CDR1 and CDR2 from the germline V gene are KGHSH and LQKENI. The CDR3 runs 13 residues. Trimming took off 5 bases at V and 4 bases at J, with 11 bases between the two ends. As DNA, the CDR3 is TGTGCCAGCTCAGGCACAGGGTTCTATGGCTACACCTTC. Amino acid sequence: CASSGTGFYGYTF.

Note on this clone: Other nucleotide sequences from this sample produce the same CDR3. The V and J genes are TRBV20-1 and TRBJ2-7; D not resolved. The CDR3 sequence is 11 residues long. V lost 2 bases, J lost 2 bases, and 4 bases lay in between. From germline, CDR1 is DFQATT and CDR2 SNEGSKA (reference sequence). The CDR3 is CSARPAYEQYF. CDR3 DNA: TGCAGTGCTAGACCTGCCTACGAGCAGTACTTC.

The chain combines TRBV2 with TRBJ2-1, with TRBD2 matching 13 bases. CDR3 length: 15 residues. J lost 6 bases, V lost 5 bases, and 4 bases had no gene match. In germline, CDR1 is SNHLY, CDR2 FYNNEI. CDR3 amino acids: CASSLLAGGTNEQFF. CDR3 nucleotide sequence: TGTGCCAGCAGTTTACTAGCGGGAGGGACCAATGAGCAGTTCTTC.

V gene TRBV30 combines with J gene TRBJ1-2; D not resolved. The ends were cut back, 4 bases at V and 3 bases at J, with 15 bases in the middle. Germline V gene data show CDR1 as GTSNPN and CDR2 as SVGIG (reference sequence). The CDR3 consists of 14 residues. The CDR3 region is CAWNRLPSDYGYTF. In DNA form, the CDR3 reads TGTGCCTGGAATCGTCTACCGTCCGACTATGGCTACACCTTC.

The V and J genes are TRBV4-1 and TRBJ2-7, with D hard to call. Trimming removed 1 base from V and 2 bases from J, with 24 bases in between. The CDR3 totals 19 residues. Germline V CDR1 and CDR2: MGHRA, YSYEKL. CDR3 in amino acids: CASSQVAGYPGQAPYEQYF. The CDR3 region has the DNA TGCGCCAGCAGCCAAGTTGCAGGCTACCCAGGCCAGGCCCCCTACGAGCAGTACTTC.

The chain combines TRBV6-5 with TRBJ1-1, with TRBD1 matching 8 bases. The CDR3 contains 14 residues. Trimming cost V 6 bases and J 5 bases; bases outside gene matches: 8. Germline values: CDR1 MNHEY, CDR2 SVGAGI. The CDR3 coding sequence is TGTGCCAGCAGATCCACAGGGGGAGATACTGAAGCTTTCTTT. Its protein product is CASRSTGGDTEAFF.

The chain employs TRBV6-6 and TRBJ2-7, with 8 bases identical to TRBD2. Trimming removed 5 bases from V and 4 bases from J; junction bases left unmatched: 10. Germline-derived CDR1 and CDR2 are MNHNY and SVGAGI (reference sequence). This CDR3 has 15 residues. The CDR3 DNA follows: TGTGCCAGCAGTCCTGGCGGGGGGCGATGGTACGAGCAGTACTTC. Its translation: CASSPGGGRWYEQYF.

This clone occurred a few times. The V and J genes are TRBV5-5 and TRBJ2-7, with 8 nucleotides matching TRBD1. Trimming at V came to 4 bases and at J to 2 bases, leaving 8 bases not matched to a gene. Germline V CDR1 and CDR2: SGHKS, YYEKEE (reference sequence). The CDR3 has 15 amino acids. The CDR3 sequence is CASSVRDRLTYEQYF. CDR3 nucleotides: TGTGCCAGCAGCGTCCGGGACAGGCTAACCTACGAGCAGTACTTC.

J is TRBJ2-7 and V is TRBV2, with TRBD1 identical over 7 bases. Germline V CDR1 and CDR2: SNHLY, FYNNEI. This CDR3 is built from 14 residues. V was clipped by 6 bases and J by 6 bases; unmatched bases: 11. CDR3: CASRDRGPSGEQYF. The CDR3 DNA reads TGTGCCAGCAGGGATAGGGGGCCCTCAGGCGAGCAGTACTTC. Full variable domain (rest looked up from reference TRBV2 and TRBJ2-7): EPEVTQTPSHQVTQMGQEVILRCVPISNHLYFYWYRQILGQKVEFLVSFYNNEISEKSEIFDDQFSVERPDGSNFTLKIRSTKLEDSAMYFCASRDRGPSGEQYFGPGTRLTVT.